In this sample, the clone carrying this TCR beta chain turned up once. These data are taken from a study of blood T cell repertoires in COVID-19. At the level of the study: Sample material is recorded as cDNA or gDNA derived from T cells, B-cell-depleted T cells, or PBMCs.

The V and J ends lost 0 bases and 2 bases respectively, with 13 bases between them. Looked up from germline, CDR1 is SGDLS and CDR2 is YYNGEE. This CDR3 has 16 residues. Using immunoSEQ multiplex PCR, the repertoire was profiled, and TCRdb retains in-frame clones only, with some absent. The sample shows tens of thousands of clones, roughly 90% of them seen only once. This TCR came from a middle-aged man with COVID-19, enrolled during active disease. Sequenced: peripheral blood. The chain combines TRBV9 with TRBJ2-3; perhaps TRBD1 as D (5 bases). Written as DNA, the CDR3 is TGTGCCAGCAGCGTAGTTCAGGGCGGTAACACAGATACGCAGTATTTT. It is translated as CASSVVQGGNTDTQYF.